This T cell receptor beta chain emerged from a study of blood T cell repertoires in COVID-19. Study summary: Specimens from acute and convalescent COVID-19 originated in the United States, Italy and Spain. Sample material is recorded as cDNA or gDNA derived from T cells, B-cell-depleted T cells, or PBMCs.

In the original processing: Nucleated cell number was recorded as an estimate derived from reference gene primer amplification. Profiling relied on immunoSEQ multiplex PCR, and the TCRdb table lists in-frame clones only, not all of them. V and J calls and clone size are given by that table; D and trimming were obtained from the DNA. The profile covers approximately 310,000 clones, with roughly 91% appearing a single time and 1% taken by the ten largest. This CDR3 is built from 15 residues. V was pared by 1 base and J by 4 bases, with 10 bases between. Germline V gene lookup returns CDR1 ENHRY and CDR2 SYGVKD.

This TCR was sampled from a man aged 50-59 years with active or convalescent COVID-19. The source material was peripheral blood. The chain couples TRBV10-3 to TRBJ2-2, with a tentative D call TRBD2 (5 bases). The CDR3 loop reads CAISEWRSTTGELFF. The DNA of the CDR3 is TGTGCCATCAGTGAGTGGAGGTCTACCACCGGGGAGCTGTTTTTT.